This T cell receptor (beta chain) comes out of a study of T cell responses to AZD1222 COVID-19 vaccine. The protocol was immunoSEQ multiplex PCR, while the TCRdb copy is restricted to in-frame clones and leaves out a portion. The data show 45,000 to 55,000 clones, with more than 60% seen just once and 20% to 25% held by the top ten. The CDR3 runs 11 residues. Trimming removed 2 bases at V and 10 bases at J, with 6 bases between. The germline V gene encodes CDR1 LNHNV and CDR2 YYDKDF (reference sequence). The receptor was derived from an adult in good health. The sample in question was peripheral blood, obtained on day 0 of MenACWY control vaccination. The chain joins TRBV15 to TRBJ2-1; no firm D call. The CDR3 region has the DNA TGTGCCACCAGCAGAACTGAGGAGCAGTTCTTC. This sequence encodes CATSRTEEQFF.